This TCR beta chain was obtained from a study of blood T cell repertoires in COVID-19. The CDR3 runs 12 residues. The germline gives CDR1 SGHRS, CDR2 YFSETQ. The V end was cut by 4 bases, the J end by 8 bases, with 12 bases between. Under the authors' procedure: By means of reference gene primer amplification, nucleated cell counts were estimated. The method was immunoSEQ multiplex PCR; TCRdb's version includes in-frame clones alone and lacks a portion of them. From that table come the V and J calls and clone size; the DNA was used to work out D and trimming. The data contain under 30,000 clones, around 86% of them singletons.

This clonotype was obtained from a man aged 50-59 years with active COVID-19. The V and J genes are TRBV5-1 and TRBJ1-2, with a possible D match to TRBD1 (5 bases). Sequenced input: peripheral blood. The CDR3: CASSKGTGGYTF. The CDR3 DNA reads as TGCGCCAGCAGCAAGGGGACTGGAGGCTACACCTTC.